This T cell receptor beta chain was documented in a study of Graves' ophthalmopathy and Graves' hyperthyroidism. Scientists amplified the TCR beta CDR3 regions from RNA transcripts. HTBI primers primed a first-round RT-PCR, and a second-round multiplex PCR followed. TCRdb itself ran the multiplex PCR reads through MiXCR, one entry per CDR3 protein. Of fewer than 650,000 distinct CDR3 sequences in the sample, around a fifth are singletons; the top ten hold 7.1%. This CDR3 is built from 14 residues. Unmatched junction bases numbered 4, after V lost 6 bases and J lost 0 bases. Germline lookup yields CDR1 MNHNS and CDR2 SASEGT.

The clonotype originates from a woman between 18 and 29 years old with stable Graves' hyperthyroidism. Some clones in this sample may be carry-over from other donors' samples. This chain uses TRBV6-1 with TRBJ1-2, with 7 bases fitting TRBD1. The sample consisted of peripheral blood. Here the CDR3 DNA reads TGTGCCAGCAGATCCGGGACAGCTAACTATGGCTACACCTTC. This sequence encodes CASRSGTANYGYTF.